The clone carrying this T cell receptor beta chain was picked up many times. No antigen is known for it. This sample was included in a study of glioma-infiltrating T cells. Broader study findings: Above-expected tissue-blood divergence occurred in all gliomas, most in low-grade ones.

Trimming pared 6 bases from V and 4 bases from J, leaving 13 bases between. Germline lookup yields CDR1 MNHEY and CDR2 SMNVEV (reference sequence). This CDR3 is built from 15 residues. The iRepertoire nested amplicon-rescue multiplex PCR amplified TCR alpha and beta CDR3s from RNA. TCRdb passed the multiplex PCR reads through MiXCR, listing each CDR3 protein once. In the table there are roughly 130,000 distinct CDR3 sequences, around 25% of which are singletons. The receptor's source is a human donor with low-grade glioma or glioblastoma, undergoing nonglioma brain surgery, or in good health (not recorded which). The sequencing input was glioma tissue, nonneoplastic brain tissue, or PBMCs (not recorded which). This chain connects TRBV27 to TRBJ1-6; D is possibly TRBD1 (5 bases). CDR3 sequence reads: CASSLRDGYNSPLHF. CDR3 DNA: TGTGCCAGCAGCCTGAGGGACGGGTATAATTCACCCCTCCACTTT.